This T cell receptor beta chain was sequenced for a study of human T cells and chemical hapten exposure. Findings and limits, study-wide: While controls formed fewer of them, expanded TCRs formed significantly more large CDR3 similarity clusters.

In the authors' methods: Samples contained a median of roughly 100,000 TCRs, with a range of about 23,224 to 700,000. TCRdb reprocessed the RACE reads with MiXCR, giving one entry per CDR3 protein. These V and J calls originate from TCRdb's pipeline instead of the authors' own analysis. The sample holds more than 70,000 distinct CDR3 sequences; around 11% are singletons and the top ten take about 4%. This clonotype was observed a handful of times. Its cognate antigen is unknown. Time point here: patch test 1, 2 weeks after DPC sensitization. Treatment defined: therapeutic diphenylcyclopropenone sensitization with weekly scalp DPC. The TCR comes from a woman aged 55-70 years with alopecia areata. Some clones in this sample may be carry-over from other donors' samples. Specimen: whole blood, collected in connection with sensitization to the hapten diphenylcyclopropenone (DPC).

Written as DNA, the CDR3 is TGTGCCAGCAGCTGGTCCGGGACAGATACGCAGTATTTT. It encodes CASSWSGTDTQYF. This rearrangement joins TRBV7-9 to TRBJ2-3; no clear D gene. The CDR3 extends over 13 amino acids. The ends were cut back, 4 bases at V and 3 bases at J, with 8 bases in the middle. Per the germline V gene, CDR1 is SEHNR and CDR2 is FQNEAQ (reference sequence).